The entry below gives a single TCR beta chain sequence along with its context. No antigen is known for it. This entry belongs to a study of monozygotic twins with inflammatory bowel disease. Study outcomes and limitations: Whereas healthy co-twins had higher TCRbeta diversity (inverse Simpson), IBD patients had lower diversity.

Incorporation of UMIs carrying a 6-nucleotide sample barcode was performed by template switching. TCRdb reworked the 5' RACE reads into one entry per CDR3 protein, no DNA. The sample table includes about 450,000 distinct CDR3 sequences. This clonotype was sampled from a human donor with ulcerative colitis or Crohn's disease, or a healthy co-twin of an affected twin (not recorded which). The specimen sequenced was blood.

CDR3 residues: CASSTPSVGGTNEKLFF. V is TRBV7-9 and J is TRBJ1-4; no DNA is available, so the TRBD1 call from TCRdb remains unchecked. The germline CDR1 and CDR2 sequences are SEHNR and FQNEAQ (reference sequence). This CDR3 has 17 residues.